This TCR beta chain was documented in a study of OX40 agonist ivuxolimab in advanced cancers. Regarding the research as a whole: Ivuxolimab was a fully human IgG2 agonistic monoclonal antibody targeting the costimulatory receptor OX40 (CD134). Intravenous ivuxolimab was administered to patients every 2 weeks at six dose levels: 0.01, 0.1, 0.3, 1.5, 3 and 10 mg/kg. Of the approximately 54 dose-escalation patients, hepatocellular carcinoma was present in about 20, melanoma in approximately 15, renal cell carcinoma in 9 and head and neck cancer in 9. In the dose-escalation cohort, approximately 82% of patients were male, and the mean age was approximately 55 years, with a range of roughly 20 to 80. Prior anti-PD-1, anti-PD-L1 or anti-CTLA-4 therapy was permitted, and 30% to 45% of dose-escalation patients had received checkpoint inhibitors. Partial responses were achieved by three dose-escalation patients, of whom one had hepatocellular carcinoma and two had cutaneous melanoma. Peripheral TCRbeta sequencing aimed to test whether ivuxolimab altered TCR sequence diversity and caused clonal T-cell expansion. The monotherapy dose-escalation portion (N ≈ 56 patients) of the phase I ivuxolimab trial is reported in the paper.

As for this clone: The target of this receptor is not known. No base quality information exists; no much larger clone differs at one position.

In the germline V gene, CDR1 corresponds to ENHRY and CDR2 to SYGVKD. V is trimmed back by 6 bases and J by 7 bases, and the junction contains 12 bases that no gene match accounts for. Reading from cysteine to phenylalanine, the CDR3 counts 16 amino acids. Only the CDR3 portion is preserved as DNA: 48 bases, with reading frame beginning at the first base. Overall study results and their limits: In partial responders in the 0.1-3.0 mg/kg groups, normalized peripheral clonal expansion was found to be among the lowest, especially among CD8+ T cells. Low levels of normalized T-cell clonal expansion were also shown by some nonresponding patients. At doses from 0.1 to 3.0 mg/kg, clonal expansion was seen in both CD4+ and CD8+ blood T cells between baseline and week 6. The antigen specificity of the peripheral T cells that underwent clonal expansion was not determined. On average, CD8+ T cells showed more expanded clones than CD4+ T cells after ivuxolimab.

Patients with autoimmune disease history or receiving systemic immunosuppression were excluded from the trial. Peripheral blood for TCR sequencing was drawn from every dose cohort at baseline, at cycle 4 day 1 and at cycle 7 day 1. The samples were taken from a phase I, first-in-human, multicenter, open-label dose-escalation trial of ivuxolimab. Adults with locally advanced or metastatic head and neck squamous cell, hepatocellular, melanoma or renal cell carcinoma were enrolled in the trial. Before TCR sequencing, CD4+ T cells and CD8+ T cells were sorted from peripheral blood as separate populations. Genomic DNA was isolated from the sorted cells so that the TCRbeta CDR3 region could be sequenced. TCRbeta CDR3 regions were sequenced using the immunoSEQ Assay. TCRdb mirrors the immuneACCESS table, restricted to in-frame sequences. Some clones are absent from its copies; in checked studies, under half trace to an unresolved V gene, and the reason for the others is unknown. Across this sample there are about 79,000 clones, with roughly four fifths seen only once. The ten largest clones capture around 0.5% of the sample.

Sequencing was performed on CD4+ or CD8+ T cells sorted from blood, taken in a trial of the OX40 agonist ivuxolimab. The rearranged segments are TRBV10-3 and TRBJ1-6, and TRBD1 matches 7 of the central bases. The clonotype comes from an adult with an advanced solid tumor such as melanoma, head and neck, liver or kidney cancer. For the CDR3, the sequence is CAIRADQGGRNSPLHF. The sequenced DNA is TGTGCCATCAGAGCCGACCAGGGGGGTCGGAATTCACCCCTCCACTTT.